This T cell receptor (beta chain) emerged from a study of technical replicates of blood from a handful of donors. Libraries were prepared by immunoSEQ multiplex PCR; TCRdb keeps only in-frame clonotypes and omits some of them. The sample holds 60,000 to 90,000 clones, just under 95% seen once. Germline V gene sequence: CDR1 SGDLS, CDR2 YYNGEE. The germline V and J ends were trimmed by 2 bases and 6 bases, with 15 bases remaining between them. This CDR3 region has 15 residues. Input material: T cells isolated from PBMCs. The receptor comes from a human donor in good health. The chain combines TRBV9 with TRBJ2-1, with D perhaps matching TRBD2 (6 bases). The CDR3 region has the DNA TGTGCCAGCAGCGTTACTAGCAAAATAGCCAATGAGCAGTTCTTC. Translating it yields CASSVTSKIANEQFF.